This T cell receptor (beta chain) was identified during a study of CD8 T cell repertoires and HIV-1 epitope variants. The wider study: Controls were a CMV, EBV and flu peptide pool, Ebola AY9 negative control, and no-peptide well.

Per the germline V gene, CDR1 is KGHSH and CDR2 is LQKENI. Trimming left V 3 bases short and J 4 bases short, with 16 bases between. This CDR3 contains 16 residues. Assay used: immunoSEQ multiplex PCR; TCRdb lists only in-frame clones, some missing. The sample shows 90,000 or so clones, roughly four fifths of them seen only once. The chain employs TRBV18 and TRBJ2-4; D tentatively fits TRBD1 or TRBD2 (7 bases each). Material: uncultured baseline CD8+ T cells from peripheral blood mononuclear cells (PBMCs). The receptor comes from a male donor with HIV. The CDR3, as DNA: TGTGCCAGCTCACCCTACCGACAGGGAGGGAAAAACATTCAGTACTTC. Encoded protein: CASSPYRQGGKNIQYF.